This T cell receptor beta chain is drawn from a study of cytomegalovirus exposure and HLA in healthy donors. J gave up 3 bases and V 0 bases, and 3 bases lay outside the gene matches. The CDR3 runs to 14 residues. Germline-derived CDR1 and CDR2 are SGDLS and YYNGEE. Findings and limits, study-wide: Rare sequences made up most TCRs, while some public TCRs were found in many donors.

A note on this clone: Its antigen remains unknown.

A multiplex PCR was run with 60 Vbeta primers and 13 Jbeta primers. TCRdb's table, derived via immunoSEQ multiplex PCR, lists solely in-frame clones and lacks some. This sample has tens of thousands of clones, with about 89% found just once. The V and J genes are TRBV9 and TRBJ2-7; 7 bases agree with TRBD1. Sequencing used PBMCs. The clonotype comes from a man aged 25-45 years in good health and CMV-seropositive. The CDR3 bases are TGTGCCAGCAGCGTAGGAGACAGGGTCTACGAGCAGTACTTC. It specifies CASSVGDRVYEQYF.